This record covers a single TCR beta chain. Its matching antigen is unknown. This CDR3 region has 15 residues. Losses at the gene ends were 0 bases for V and 7 bases for J; bases not matched to a gene: 9. Germline V gene sequence: CDR1 DFQATT, CDR2 SNEGSKA (reference sequence). Library construction for TCR beta used iRepertoire HTBI primers and Arm-PCR of CDR3 regions. One entry per CDR3 protein, called by TCRdb with MiXCR from the multiplex PCR reads. The sample gives roughly 450,000 distinct CDR3 sequences, 20% to 25% of which show up once; about 26% is in the top ten. This sample is drawn from a study of regulatory T cells in long-lasting Graves disease. Study information: Patients met the persistent Graves' disease definition after over 5 years of antithyroid drugs with positive TSH receptor antibodies. Study-level results: Accuracy may have been reduced by the small sample size. Peripheral blood was the sole material, not thyroid tissue.

The time point: persistent/refractory GD, antithyroid drugs over 5 years with positive TRAb. The TCR library was prepared using RNA isolated from PBMCs. The sequenced sample was peripheral blood mononuclear cells (PBMCs), obtained when the disease was refractory, from a patient treated with antithyroid drugs. V usage is TRBV20-1 and J usage is TRBJ2-1; 7 nucleotides match TRBD2. The clonotype originates from a female donor with Graves disease. The CDR3 region is CSARDLREMGNEQFF. In DNA form, the CDR3 reads TGCAGTGCTAGAGATTTGCGGGAGATGGGGAATGAGCAGTTCTTC.